The rows below give T cell receptor beta chains drawn from one sample of a study of blood T cell repertoires in COVID-19. Here immunoSEQ multiplex PCR was the method, and the copy in TCRdb shows in-frame clones only, minus some. The repertoire holds about 210,000 clones, with more than 75% as singletons. The sample comprised PBMCs or T cells enriched from blood (not recorded which). Receptors were obtained from a man aged 40-49 years with acute COVID-19. The CDR3 runs from the conserved cysteine through the conserved F or W. D genes are given only for firm matches. The size entry is marked missing in some rows and otherwise reads once, few, many or a size class.

D gene: -
V gene: TRBV9
clone size: few
J gene: TRBJ2-7
CDR3 protein: CASSVATGYEQYF
CDR3 DNA: TGTGCCAGCAGCGTAGCTACGGGGTACGAGCAGTACTTC

D gene: -
V gene: TRBV18
clone size: -
J gene: TRBJ2-7
CDR3 protein: CASSPLRGGTYEQYF
CDR3 DNA: TGTGCCAGCTCACCCCTCAGAGGAGGGACCTACGAGCAGTACTTC

D gene: -
V gene: TRBV27
clone size: -
J gene: TRBJ2-3
CDR3 protein: CASMGLPQADTQYF
CDR3 DNA: TGTGCCAGCATGGGACTCCCACAGGCAGATACGCAGTATTTT

D gene: -
V gene: TRBV11-3
clone size: once
J gene: TRBJ2-1
CDR3 protein: CASGLSSTSYNEQFF
CDR3 DNA: TGTGCCAGCGGCTTATCAAGCACCTCCTACAATGAGCAGTTCTTC

D gene: TRBD1
V gene: TRBV19
clone size: -
J gene: TRBJ2-7
CDR3 protein: CASSPSGWDRPYEQYF
CDR3 DNA: TGTGCCAGTAGCCCTTCCGGGTGGGACAGGCCCTACGAGCAGTACTTC

D gene: -
V gene: TRBV7-9
clone size: -
J gene: TRBJ2-1
CDR3 protein: CASSLDPYNEQFF
CDR3 DNA: TGTGCCAGCAGCTTAGATCCGTACAATGAGCAGTTCTTC

D gene: -
V gene: TRBV28
clone size: -
J gene: TRBJ1-5
CDR3 protein: CASDGGYSNQPQHF
CDR3 DNA: TGTGCCAGCGATGGAGGTTATAGCAATCAGCCCCAGCATTTT

D gene: -
V gene: TRBV2
clone size: -
J gene: TRBJ2-1
CDR3 protein: CASNTVKNEQFF
CDR3 DNA: TGTGCCAGCAACACCGTTAAGAATGAGCAGTTCTTC

D gene: TRBD2
V gene: TRBV29-1
clone size: -
J gene: TRBJ2-1
CDR3 protein: CSAPGLAGANEQFF
CDR3 DNA: TGCAGCGCACCGGGACTAGCGGGAGCGAATGAGCAGTTCTTC

D gene: TRBD2
V gene: TRBV7-8
clone size: -
J gene: TRBJ2-7
CDR3 protein: CASSYNIAGSSYEQYF
CDR3 DNA: TGTGCCAGCAGCTACAATATAGCGGGAAGCTCCTACGAGCAGTACTTC

D gene: -
V gene: TRBV5-8
clone size: -
J gene: TRBJ2-1
CDR3 protein: CASIGSPYNEQFF
CDR3 DNA: TGTGCCAGTATCGGGAGTCCCTACAATGAGCAGTTCTTC

D gene: -
V gene: TRBV7-6
clone size: -
J gene: TRBJ2-7
CDR3 protein: CASSFPQGGGSYEQYF
CDR3 DNA: TGTGCCAGCAGCTTCCCCCAGGGAGGGGGGTCCTACGAGCAGTACTTC

D gene: TRBD1
V gene: TRBV28
clone size: -
J gene: TRBJ1-6
CDR3 protein: CASSFLDGTGGVPLHF
CDR3 DNA: TGTGCCAGCAGTTTTTTGGACGGGACAGGGGGGGTTCCCCTCCACTTT

D gene: -
V gene: TRBV30
clone size: -
J gene: TRBJ2-7
CDR3 protein: CAWSGQYAPYEQYF
CDR3 DNA: TGTGCCTGGAGTGGGCAGTATGCACCCTACGAGCAGTACTTC

D gene: TRBD1
V gene: TRBV27
clone size: -
J gene: TRBJ1-1
CDR3 protein: CASSLGTGYAEAFF
CDR3 DNA: TGTGCCAGCAGTCTCGGGACAGGGTACGCTGAAGCTTTCTTT

D gene: -
V gene: TRBV9
clone size: few
J gene: TRBJ1-4
CDR3 protein: CASSVDAGLDEKLFF
CDR3 DNA: TGTGCCAGCAGCGTAGACGCAGGGCTGGATGAAAAACTGTTTTTT

D gene: TRBD2
V gene: TRBV18
clone size: -
J gene: TRBJ2-1
CDR3 protein: CASSPPGLAGGSGEQFF
CDR3 DNA: TGTGCCAGCTCACCCCCGGGACTAGCGGGAGGGAGTGGTGAGCAGTTCTTC

D gene: -
V gene: TRBV7-3
clone size: -
J gene: TRBJ1-1
CDR3 protein: CASSTRGNTEAFF
CDR3 DNA: TGTGCCAGCTCCACCCGGGGGAACACTGAAGCTTTCTTT

D gene: -
V gene: TRBV5-4
clone size: -
J gene: TRBJ1-1
CDR3 protein: CASSLGLTYLEAFF
CDR3 DNA: TGTGCCAGCAGCTTGGGGTTGACATACCTTGAAGCTTTCTTT

D gene: TRBD1
V gene: TRBV29-1
clone size: -
J gene: TRBJ1-1
CDR3 protein: CSVDWTGDTEAFF
CDR3 DNA: TGCAGCGTTGATTGGACAGGGGACACTGAAGCTTTCTTT

D gene: TRBD2
V gene: TRBV28
clone size: -
J gene: TRBJ2-5
CDR3 protein: CASRAASGRYQETQYF
CDR3 DNA: TGTGCCAGCCGAGCGGCTAGCGGGAGGTATCAAGAGACCCAGTACTTC

D gene: TRBD1
V gene: TRBV9
clone size: -
J gene: TRBJ1-6
CDR3 protein: CASSGSTGHSPLHF
CDR3 DNA: TGTGCCAGCAGCGGATCGACAGGGCATTCACCCCTCCACTTT

D gene: -
V gene: TRBV9
clone size: -
J gene: TRBJ2-2
CDR3 protein: CASSPRGGGELFF
CDR3 DNA: TGTGCCAGCAGCCCTAGAGGAGGCGGGGAGCTGTTTTTT

D gene: TRBD1
V gene: TRBV6-5
clone size: -
J gene: TRBJ1-2
CDR3 protein: CASSYGQGGYTF
CDR3 DNA: TGTGCCAGCAGTTACGGACAGGGGGGCTACACCTTC

D gene: -
V gene: TRBV29-1
clone size: -
J gene: TRBJ2-1
CDR3 protein: CSVEDLGGPGEFF
CDR3 DNA: TGCAGCGTTGAAGATCTTGGGGGCCCAGGGGAGTTCTTC

D gene: -
V gene: TRBV7-9
clone size: -
J gene: TRBJ1-5
CDR3 protein: CASSPGSGRQPQHF
CDR3 DNA: TGTGCCAGCAGCCCAGGGTCAGGGAGGCAGCCCCAGCATTTT

D gene: -
V gene: TRBV29-1
clone size: -
J gene: TRBJ1-1
CDR3 protein: CSVEVGGGTEAFF
CDR3 DNA: TGCAGCGTTGAAGTAGGGGGGGGCACTGAAGCTTTCTTT

D gene: -
V gene: TRBV4-2
clone size: -
J gene: TRBJ1-6
CDR3 protein: CASSQVAGSAWDSPLHF
CDR3 DNA: TGTGCCAGCAGCCAAGTGGCAGGCAGTGCGTGGGATTCACCCCTCCACTTT

D gene: -
V gene: TRBV4-1
clone size: -
J gene: TRBJ1-6
CDR3 protein: CASRLSDSPLHF
CDR3 DNA: TGCGCCAGCAGACTTTCGGATTCACCCCTCCACTTT

D gene: TRBD2
V gene: TRBV6-5
clone size: -
J gene: TRBJ2-1
CDR3 protein: CATKTSGNSYNEQFF
CDR3 DNA: TGTGCCACCAAAACTAGCGGGAATTCCTACAATGAGCAGTTCTTC

D gene: -
V gene: TRBV30
clone size: -
J gene: TRBJ1-4
CDR3 protein: CAWSGGRLAEKLFF
CDR3 DNA: TGTGCCTGGAGTGGAGGGCGGTTGGCGGAAAAACTGTTTTTT

D gene: TRBD1
V gene: TRBV19
clone size: -
J gene: TRBJ1-5
CDR3 protein: CASNLGQGFNQPQHF
CDR3 DNA: TGTGCCAGTAACCTCGGACAGGGGTTCAATCAGCCCCAGCATTTT

D gene: -
V gene: TRBV20-1
clone size: -
J gene: TRBJ1-5
CDR3 protein: CSASTIRGNQPQHF
CDR3 DNA: TGCAGTGCTAGTACCATTAGAGGTAATCAGCCCCAGCATTTT

D gene: -
V gene: TRBV28
clone size: -
J gene: TRBJ1-5
CDR3 protein: CASRLGGVVNQPQHF
CDR3 DNA: TGTGCCAGCAGGCTCGGCGGGGTAGTCAATCAGCCCCAGCATTTT

D gene: -
V gene: TRBV4-3
clone size: few
J gene: TRBJ2-1
CDR3 protein: CASSRGHAINEQFF
CDR3 DNA: TGCGCCAGCAGCCGGGGACATGCAATCAATGAGCAGTTCTTC

D gene: TRBD1
V gene: TRBV24-1
clone size: few
J gene: TRBJ2-1
CDR3 protein: CATSDPGTVEFF
CDR3 DNA: TGTGCCACCAGTGATCCAGGGACAGTGGAGTTCTTC

D gene: -
V gene: TRBV5-1
clone size: -
J gene: TRBJ1-3
CDR3 protein: CASRQATSSGNTIYF
CDR3 DNA: TGCGCCAGCAGACAGGCGACTAGCTCTGGAAACACCATATATTTT